These 9 T cell receptor beta chains were all obtained from the same sample, sequenced in a study of beta chain features in type 1 diabetes. Study-wide results and limits: Moderate yet significant TCRB CDR3 shortening was seen in Type 1 diabetes patients in all four CD4+ subsets.

Their specific antigens are unknown. Expressed TCRB transcripts got sequenced, as all isolated RNA was reverse transcribed. This table comes from immunoSEQ multiplex PCR, and its TCRdb copy is limited to in-frame clones, with some not included. Of a few hundred thousand clones in the sample, around 10% were seen once. Sequenced: central memory CD4+ T cells from blood. These receptor sequences come from a man between 25 and 39 years old with type 1 diabetes.

The chain joins TRBV5-4 to TRBJ2-3; no reliable D call. Germline V lookup: CDR1 SGHNT, CDR2 YYREEE (reference sequence). This CDR3 spans 18 amino acids. V was shortened by 4 bases and J by 0 bases, with 21 bases between the two germline ends. CDR3 sequence: CASSPVLQAIDSTDTQYF. The CDR3 DNA follows: TGTGCCAGCAGCCCAGTTTTACAAGCGATCGATAGCACAGATACGCAGTATTTT.

This clone occurred a few times. This rearrangement joins TRBV14 to TRBJ1-3, with D unclear. In germline, CDR1 is SGHDN, CDR2 FVKESK. The CDR3 is 17 amino acids. Trimming removed 5 bases from V and 4 bases from J, with 21 bases in between. This CDR3 reads CASSSVGRRSSGNTIYF. The CDR3 DNA is TGTGCCAGCAGCTCGGTGGGCCGCAGGTCCTCCGGAAACACCATATATTTT.

The genes are TRBV6-5 and TRBJ2-5, with 13 bases that match TRBD2. This CDR3 comprises 14 residues. Germline CDR1 reads MNHEY; CDR2 reads SVGAGI. With 7 bases clipped from V and 3 bases from J, the junction kept 2 bases outside the gene matches. CDR3 protein: CASNGLAGEETQYF. The CDR3 bases are TGTGCCAGCAATGGACTAGCGGGAGAAGAGACCCAGTACTTC.

This chain links TRBV28 with TRBJ1-3; tentatively, D is TRBD1 (6 bases). Germline V gene lookup returns CDR1 MDHEN and CDR2 SYDVKM. The CDR3 is made up of 16 amino acids. The V gene lost 3 bases and the J gene lost 3 bases, with 15 bases spanning the gap. CDR3 bases: TGTGCCAGCAGTTTCTACGGGCAGGGGCTTGGAAACACCATATATTTT. Its protein is CASSFYGQGLGNTIYF.

This clone was recorded many times. V is TRBV19 and J is TRBJ2-1; TRBD2 matches 10 bases. The length of the CDR3 is 14 residues. Trimming took 3 bases from V and 15 from J; bases not matched to a gene: 11. The V gene's germline CDR1 is LNHDA and CDR2 SQIVND (reference sequence). This CDR3 reads CASSIRELAGVAFF. Here the CDR3 DNA reads TGTGCCAGTAGTATTAGGGAGCTAGCGGGAGTCGCGTTCTTC.

The J gene is TRBJ2-5, the V gene TRBV4-2; the D gene is possibly TRBD2 (6 bases). Trimming cost V 7 bases and J 0 bases, with 15 bases left between them. This CDR3 comprises 15 residues. Germline-derived CDR1 and CDR2 are LGHNA and YNFKEQ. This CDR3 reads CASTQRWGDQETQYF. The CDR3 DNA follows: TGTGCCAGCACCCAGAGATGGGGGGACCAAGAGACCCAGTACTTC.

In this sample, this clone turned up many times. J is TRBJ2-3 and V is TRBV7-9; possibly TRBD2 for D (5 bases). CDR1 and CDR2 (germline): SEHNR, FQNEAQ (reference sequence). The CDR3 sequence is 15 residues long. V was clipped by 3 bases and J by 1 base, with 11 bases between them. The CDR3 DNA follows: TGTGCCAGCAGCTTTAGCAGCGGAGGCACAGATACGCAGTATTTT. This sequence encodes CASSFSSGGTDTQYF.

This clone was counted only a few times. The V call is TRBV19, the J call TRBJ2-3; 7 positions match TRBD2. Losses at the gene ends were 7 bases for V and 5 bases for J; bases not matched to a gene: 6. The CDR3 is 13 residues long. From germline, CDR1 is LNHDA and CDR2 SQIVND (reference sequence). CDR3 loop: CASKAGFRDTQYF. The CDR3 coding sequence is TGTGCCAGTAAAGCGGGGTTTAGAGATACGCAGTATTTT.

This sequence joins TRBV19 and TRBJ2-1, with 11 positions matching TRBD2. The J segment lost 12 bases and the V segment lost 1 base, leaving 11 bases of the junction unmatched. The CDR3 is made up of 16 amino acids. CDR1 LNHDA and CDR2 SQIVND come from the germline V gene (reference sequence). CDR3 protein: CASSIVGGLADRGQFF. The CDR3 nucleotides are TGTGCCAGTAGTATAGTAGGGGGACTAGCGGACAGAGGGCAGTTCTTC.